This T cell receptor (beta chain) was recorded in a study of blood T cell repertoires in COVID-19. This clone was observed once. The germline V gene has CDR1 SNHLY and CDR2 FYNNEI. The CDR3 has 13 amino acids. V lost 6 bases and J lost 5, with 10 bases in between. In the study's own analysis: By means of reference gene primer amplification, nucleated cell counts were estimated. The method was immunoSEQ multiplex PCR; TCRdb's version includes in-frame clones alone and lacks a portion of them. V and J calls plus clone size are reproduced from that table; the DNA served to infer D and trimming. The table lists 150,000 to 200,000 clones, 75% to 80% of them singletons.

The V gene is TRBV2, the J gene TRBJ2-2; possible D gene TRBD1, 6 bases. This receptor was obtained from a woman in her 70s with acute or convalescent COVID-19. The sequenced material came from peripheral blood. Written as DNA, the CDR3 is TGTGCCAGCAGCCAACAGGGAACCGGGGAGCTGTTTTTT. Residues: CASSQQGTGELFF.